The T cell receptor beta chain described here comes from a study of control samples from healthy donors and cancer patients. Trimming left V 0 bases short and J 8 bases short, with 10 bases between. This CDR3 is built from 13 residues. Germline V CDR1 and CDR2: SGHAT, FQNNGV. Data came from immunoSEQ multiplex PCR; TCRdb stores just in-frame clones and leaves some out. The sample carries about 100,000 clones, around four fifths recorded once. The sequence derives from a man younger than 40 in good health. J is TRBJ1-1 and V is TRBV11-2; D gene unclear. What was sequenced was blood. The DNA for the CDR3 is TGTGCCAGCAGCTTAGATATGGTATCCGAAGCTTTCTTT. It is translated as CASSLDMVSEAFF.